A selection of T cell receptor beta chains follows, all from one sample in a study of graft-versus-host responses after intestinal transplantation. These receptors' antigens are unknown. Using immunoSEQ multiplex PCR, the repertoire was profiled, and TCRdb retains in-frame clones only, with some absent. The sample yields 60,000 to 90,000 clones, 90% seen once. Sequenced here: unstimulated CD8+ T cells sorted from spleen or lymph node cells, sampled before intestinal transplant. All receptors derive from a human donor who received an intestinal transplant. The CDR3 runs from the conserved cysteine through the conserved F or W. The D gene is left open where the match is weak. Clone size is shown for a subset of rows, as once, few, many or a class of expanded clone.

CDR3aa	CDR3nt	v_gene	j_gene	abundance	d_gene
CASSFLAHEQYF	TGTGCCAGCAGCTTTCTGGCACACGAGCAGTACTTC	TRBV7-9	TRBJ2-7	.	.
CASSSYRVTYGYTF	TGTGCCAGCTCCTCCTACAGGGTTACCTATGGCTACACCTTC	TRBV5-4	TRBJ1-2	.	.
CASSSRGGDYYGYTF	TGCGCCAGCAGCTCCCGGGGGGGAGACTACTATGGCTACACCTTC	TRBV5-1	TRBJ1-2	.	.
CATSRGPSSYNEQFF	TGTGCCACCTCGCGGGGTCCGAGCTCCTACAATGAGCAGTTCTTC	TRBV27	TRBJ2-1	.	.
CASSQTGADTEAFF	TGTGCCAGCAGCCAGACAGGGGCGGACACTGAAGCTTTCTTT	TRBV5-4	TRBJ1-1	.	TRBD1
CASSLPPGQGAMVTEAFF	TGTGCCAGCAGCTTACCCCCGGGACAGGGGGCTATGGTCACTGAAGCTTTCTTT	TRBV5-8	TRBJ1-1	.	TRBD1
CASSLAGTEQYF	TGTGCCAGCAGCTTAGCGGGGACAGAGCAGTACTTC	TRBV7-9	TRBJ2-7	.	.
CASRPGTALNEKLFF	TGTGCCAGCAGACCGGGGACAGCTCTTAATGAAAAACTGTTTTTT	TRBV6-6	TRBJ1-4	.	TRBD1
CSVANLDSSYEKLFF	TGCAGCGTAGCAAACCTGGACAGTTCGTATGAAAAACTGTTTTTT	TRBV29-1	TRBJ1-4	once	.
CASSPPMGGGVRGYGYTF	TGTGCCAGCAGCCCCCCGATGGGCGGGGGGGTGAGGGGTTATGGCTACACCTTC	TRBV7-9	TRBJ1-2	.	.
CASSLGSGGRYEQYF	TGTGCCAGCAGCTTAGGGAGCGGGGGCAGGTACGAGCAGTACTTC	TRBV11-2	TRBJ2-7	.	TRBD2
CASSLWAGVNTEAFF	TGTGCCAGCAGCTTGTGGGCAGGGGTGAACACTGAAGCTTTCTTT	TRBV5-4	TRBJ1-1	.	.
CASSEGGLAGAYEQYF	TGTGCCAGCAGTGAGGGCGGACTAGCGGGGGCCTACGAGCAGTACTTC	TRBV6-1	TRBJ2-7	.	TRBD2
CASSEAMGGKLFF	TGTGCCAGCAGTGAAGCGATGGGGGGAAAACTGTTTTTT	TRBV6-1	TRBJ1-4	.	.
CASTRDLGGETQYF	TGCGCCAGCACCAGGGACTTAGGCGGAGAGACCCAGTACTTC	TRBV4-1	TRBJ2-5	.	.
CASSLMGSSYNEQFF	TGTGCCAGCAGCTTAATGGGGAGCTCCTACAATGAGCAGTTCTTC	TRBV7-2	TRBJ2-1	.	.
CSVENAGSETQYF	TGCAGCGTTGAGAATGCGGGATCGGAGACCCAGTACTTC	TRBV29-1	TRBJ2-5	.	.
CASSQGDRAYEQYF	TGTGCCAGCAGCCAGGGGGACAGAGCCTACGAGCAGTACTTC	TRBV9	TRBJ2-7	.	TRBD1
CASSLTGGGLNEQFF	TGTGCCAGCAGCTTAACCGGGGGGGGGCTTAATGAGCAGTTCTTC	TRBV7-3	TRBJ2-1	.	TRBD2
CASYRAYEQYF	TGCGCCAGCTACAGGGCCTACGAGCAGTACTTC	TRBV5-1	TRBJ2-7	.	.
CASSVGGGEQYF	TGTGCCAGCAGCGTAGGGGGGGGCGAGCAGTACTTC	TRBV9	TRBJ2-7	.	TRBD2
CASSIDGGLAVNEQFF	TGTGCCAGTAGTATAGACGGGGGACTAGCGGTCAATGAGCAGTTCTTC	TRBV19	TRBJ2-1	.	TRBD2
CASDTLPRLLLSGNTIYF	TGTGCCAGCGACACATTACCCCGCCTCCTGCTCTCTGGAAACACCATATATTTT	TRBV4-2	TRBJ1-3	.	.
CASSISTAYNEQFF	TGTGCCAGCAGTATATCGACAGCCTACAATGAGCAGTTCTTC	TRBV6-5	TRBJ2-1	.	.
CASSLEALGETQYF	TGTGCCAGCAGCTTAGAAGCTCTCGGAGAGACCCAGTACTTC	TRBV7-8	TRBJ2-5	once	.
CASSYRDRGDYGYTF	TGTGCCAGCAGCTACCGGGACAGGGGTGACTATGGCTACACCTTC	TRBV5-8	TRBJ1-2	.	TRBD1
CASSSGGAQELFF	TGTGCCAGCAGTTCCGGGGGGGCCCAGGAGCTGTTTTTT	TRBV6-5	TRBJ2-2	.	TRBD2
CASSYSILQYGYTF	TGTGCCAGCAGTTACTCGATACTGCAATATGGCTACACCTTC	TRBV6-5	TRBJ1-2	.	.
CASSAGGAVGETQYF	TGTGCCAGCAGCGCGGGGGGGGCGGTTGGCGAGACCCAGTACTTC	TRBV9	TRBJ2-5	.	TRBD2
CASSFGGADTQYF	TGTGCCAGCAGCTTCGGGGGGGCGGATACGCAGTATTTT	TRBV11-1	TRBJ2-3	.	TRBD2
CASQEVGSTDTQYF	TGTGCCAGCCAGGAGGTAGGAAGCACAGATACGCAGTATTTT	TRBV18	TRBJ2-3	once	.
CAISDRDEQFF	TGTGCCATCAGTGATCGGGATGAGCAGTTCTTC	TRBV10-3	TRBJ2-1	.	.
CSVDAGEGAFF	TGCAGCGTTGATGCGGGGGAAGGAGCTTTCTTT	TRBV29-1	TRBJ1-1	few	.
CASSITDRNTEAFF	TGTGCCAGTAGTATCACGGACAGGAACACTGAAGCTTTCTTT	TRBV19	TRBJ1-1	.	.